These T cell receptor beta chains were read from a single sample in a study of T cell responses to AZD1222 COVID-19 vaccine. Measured with immunoSEQ multiplex PCR; TCRdb has only the in-frame clones, and not every one. Among 150,000 to 200,000 clones listed, approximately 87% were seen once. Sequencing used peripheral blood, obtained on day 0 of MenACWY control vaccination. The receptors were sampled from an adult in good health. Both conserved end residues are part of each CDR3. The D gene is left open where the match is weak.

D	J	V	CDR3	DNA
TRBD1	TRBJ1-1	TRBV5-1	CASSLAPGQMNTEAFF	TGCGCCAGCAGCTTGGCCCCGGGACAGATGAACACTGAAGCTTTCTTT
-	TRBJ2-3	TRBV9	CASSPQPPGWWTDTQYF	TGTGCCAGCAGCCCTCAACCCCCAGGGTGGTGGACCGATACGCAGTATTTT
-	TRBJ2-7	TRBV5-4	CASSPDETYEQYF	TGTGCCAGCAGCCCGGACGAAACCTACGAGCAGTACTTC
-	TRBJ1-1	TRBV29-1	CSVEVQAEAFF	TGCAGCGTTGAAGTCCAGGCAGAAGCTTTCTTT
TRBD1	TRBJ1-1	TRBV27	CASSPGTGGMNTEAFF	TGTGCCAGCAGCCCAGGGACAGGGGGCATGAACACTGAAGCTTTCTTT
-	TRBJ2-6	TRBV7-2	CASSPKTPGGANVLTF	TGTGCCAGCAGTCCAAAAACCCCAGGGGGGGCCAACGTCCTGACTTTC
-	TRBJ2-7	TRBV2	CASSEVTGDRSYEQYF	TGTGCCAGCAGTGAAGTCACAGGCGATCGCTCCTACGAGCAGTACTTC
TRBD2	TRBJ2-1	TRBV6-5	CASHRTSGMGNEQFF	TGTGCCAGCCACAGGACTAGCGGGATGGGGAATGAGCAGTTCTTC
-	TRBJ1-1	TRBV4-2	CASSQDRNTEAFF	TGTGCCAGCAGCCAAGATAGGAACACTGAAGCTTTCTTT
TRBD1	TRBJ2-7	TRBV28	CASIDTRGNYEQYF	TGTGCCAGCATCGACACCAGGGGGAACTACGAGCAGTACTTC
-	TRBJ2-6	TRBV7-3	CASTRLSGANVLTF	TGTGCCAGCACACGCTTGTCTGGGGCCAACGTCCTGACTTTC
TRBD1	TRBJ1-2	TRBV28	CASLRDRGSGYTF	TGTGCCAGCTTGAGGGACAGGGGGAGCGGCTACACCTTC
-	TRBJ2-1	TRBV27	CASSFGSLNEQFF	TGTGCCAGCAGTTTCGGGAGTCTCAATGAGCAGTTCTTC
-	TRBJ2-3	TRBV28	CASSPSQGRDTQYF	TGTGCCAGCAGTCCCTCCCAGGGGAGAGATACGCAGTATTTT